A selection of T cell receptor beta chains follows, all from one sample in a study of T-cell reconstitution after alpha-beta-depleted transplantation in children. Via MiXCR, TCRdb re-called the PCR reads, giving one row per CDR3 protein. Among fewer than 400,000 distinct CDR3 sequences, roughly 21% were seen once, and the ten largest hold 9.5% to 12%. Sequencing was performed on PBMCs, mostly from graft donor cells, taken 180 days after TCRalphabeta/CD19-depleted stem cell transplant. These receptors all stem from a male patient younger than 18 who had a stem cell transplant for acute lymphoblastic leukemia, so the T cells may come from the graft donor. Each CDR3 is given with its conserved first and last residue. A D gene is named only where the DNA matches it firmly. Size is omitted from some rows. Given values are once, few, many or a class for expanded clones.

V gene: TRBV12-3/TRBV12-4
J gene: TRBJ2-6
D gene: .
clone size: .
CDR3 protein: CASSPGYDRLFRSGANVLTF
CDR3 DNA: TGTGCCAGCAGTCCTGGGTATGACAGGCTTTTCCGCTCTGGGGCCAACGTCCTGACTTTC

V gene: TRBV9
J gene: TRBJ2-3
D gene: TRBD2
clone size: .
CDR3 protein: CASSVPAGTSGSTDTQYF
CDR3 DNA: TGTGCCAGCAGCGTACCCGCAGGGACTAGCGGGAGCACAGATACGCAGTATTTT

V gene: TRBV15
J gene: TRBJ2-2
D gene: .
clone size: .
CDR3 protein: CATSRDPSVSSGELFF
CDR3 DNA: TGTGCCACCAGCAGAGATCCTAGCGTGAGTTCCGGGGAGCTGTTTTTT

V gene: TRBV9
J gene: TRBJ2-2
D gene: .
clone size: few
CDR3 protein: CASSIGTTGELFF
CDR3 DNA: TGTGCCAGCAGCATCGGGACTACCGGGGAGCTGTTTTTT

V gene: TRBV27
J gene: TRBJ2-5
D gene: TRBD2
clone size: .
CDR3 protein: CASSLRGLAGFGGETQYF
CDR3 DNA: TGTGCCAGCAGTTTACGTGGACTAGCGGGATTTGGGGGGGAGACCCAGTACTTC

V gene: TRBV27
J gene: TRBJ2-6
D gene: .
clone size: few
CDR3 protein: CASSSLGAGANVLTF
CDR3 DNA: TGTGCCAGCAGCTCGTTAGGGGCTGGGGCCAACGTCCTGACTTTC

V gene: TRBV7-8
J gene: TRBJ2-1
D gene: .
clone size: .
CDR3 protein: CASSLRLPSYNEQFF
CDR3 DNA: TGTGCCAGCAGCTTACGGCTACCATCCTACAATGAGCAGTTCTTC

V gene: TRBV5-5
J gene: TRBJ2-2
D gene: .
clone size: few
CDR3 protein: CASMTWGSPGELFF
CDR3 DNA: TGTGCCAGCATGACATGGGGTAGCCCCGGGGAGCTGTTTTTT

V gene: TRBV5-1
J gene: TRBJ1-1
D gene: .
clone size: .
CDR3 protein: CASTSGNTEAFF
CDR3 DNA: TGCGCCAGCACCTCGGGGAACACTGAAGCTTTCTTT

V gene: TRBV12-3/TRBV12-4
J gene: TRBJ2-1
D gene: .
clone size: .
CDR3 protein: CASSLRVLPLLAGVKDEQFF
CDR3 DNA: TGTGCCAGCAGCCTCCGGGTACTCCCTTTATTGGCCGGCGTGAAGGATGAGCAGTTCTTC

V gene: TRBV15
J gene: TRBJ2-3
D gene: .
clone size: .
CDR3 protein: CATREGDTQYF
CDR3 DNA: TGTGCCACACGAGAGGGGGATACGCAGTATTTT

V gene: TRBV19
J gene: TRBJ2-1
D gene: TRBD2
clone size: .
CDR3 protein: CASSIMNSGRGNNEQFF
CDR3 DNA: TGTGCCAGTAGTATCATGAATAGCGGGAGGGGAAACAATGAGCAGTTCTTC

V gene: TRBV12-3/TRBV12-4
J gene: TRBJ2-1
D gene: .
clone size: few
CDR3 protein: CASSPAPQGSEQFF
CDR3 DNA: TGTGCCAGCAGTCCTGCCCCCCAGGGCAGTGAGCAGTTCTTC

V gene: TRBV7-3
J gene: TRBJ2-1
D gene: TRBD1
clone size: .
CDR3 protein: CASSLTGDSSYNEQFF
CDR3 DNA: TGTGCCAGCAGCTTAACAGGGGACAGCTCCTACAATGAGCAGTTCTTC

V gene: TRBV20-1
J gene: TRBJ1-4
D gene: .
clone size: few
CDR3 protein: CSIGLSRGLFF
CDR3 DNA: TGCAGCATAGGCCTGAGCAGGGGCCTGTTTTTT

V gene: TRBV7-6
J gene: TRBJ2-3
D gene: .
clone size: many
CDR3 protein: CASSSLGSTDTQYF
CDR3 DNA: TGTGCCAGCAGCTCACTAGGCAGCACAGATACGCAGTATTTT

V gene: TRBV29-1
J gene: TRBJ2-5
D gene: .
clone size: .
CDR3 protein: CSVEVGTQYF
CDR3 DNA: TGCAGCGTTGAAGTCGGGACCCAGTACTTC

V gene: TRBV6-1
J gene: TRBJ2-7
D gene: TRBD2
clone size: .
CDR3 protein: CASTIITGLADLEQYF
CDR3 DNA: TGTGCCAGTACCATAATCACGGGACTAGCGGATCTCGAGCAGTACTTC

V gene: TRBV6-1
J gene: TRBJ1-5
D gene: .
clone size: many
CDR3 protein: CASSPEWGNSNQPQHF
CDR3 DNA: TGTGCCAGCAGTCCCGAATGGGGTAATAGCAATCAGCCCCAGCATTTT

V gene: TRBV5-1
J gene: TRBJ2-7
D gene: TRBD2
clone size: .
CDR3 protein: CASSYERDYGYEQYF
CDR3 DNA: TGCGCCAGCAGCTACGAACGGGACTACGGGTACGAGCAGTACTTC

V gene: TRBV10-3
J gene: TRBJ2-3
D gene: TRBD1
clone size: few
CDR3 protein: CAIRDTGADTQYF
CDR3 DNA: TGTGCCATCAGGGATACAGGGGCAGATACGCAGTATTTT

V gene: TRBV12-3/TRBV12-4
J gene: TRBJ2-1
D gene: TRBD2
clone size: .
CDR3 protein: CASSSASGVYNEQFF
CDR3 DNA: TGTGCCAGCAGTTCGGCTAGCGGGGTTTACAATGAGCAGTTCTTC

V gene: TRBV7-9
J gene: TRBJ1-5
D gene: .
clone size: .
CDR3 protein: CASSFLDQPQHF
CDR3 DNA: TGTGCCAGCAGCTTTCTGGATCAGCCCCAGCATTTT

V gene: TRBV4-1
J gene: TRBJ2-1
D gene: TRBD2
clone size: .
CDR3 protein: CASSQVGLAGWNEQFF
CDR3 DNA: TGCGCCAGCAGCCAAGTGGGCCTAGCGGGTTGGAATGAGCAGTTCTTC

V gene: TRBV7-3
J gene: TRBJ2-2
D gene: .
clone size: once
CDR3 protein: CASSPPRIVGTGELFF
CDR3 DNA: TGTGCCAGCAGCCCCCCCAGGATAGTGGGGACCGGGGAGCTGTTTTTT

V gene: TRBV5-1
J gene: TRBJ2-3
D gene: .
clone size: few
CDR3 protein: CASSFGPSTDTQYF
CDR3 DNA: TGCGCCAGCAGCTTTGGGCCAAGCACAGATACGCAGTATTTT

V gene: TRBV29-1
J gene: TRBJ2-2
D gene: .
clone size: .
CDR3 protein: CSVGARDLRRDTGELFF
CDR3 DNA: TGCAGCGTTGGTGCGCGGGATTTGCGGCGGGACACCGGGGAGCTGTTTTTT

V gene: TRBV29-1
J gene: TRBJ1-1
D gene: .
clone size: few
CDR3 protein: CSGTDPNTEAFF
CDR3 DNA: TGCAGCGGGACGGACCCTAACACTGAAGCTTTCTTT

V gene: TRBV9
J gene: TRBJ1-1
D gene: .
clone size: few
CDR3 protein: CASSGPGYTEAFF
CDR3 DNA: TGTGCCAGCAGCGGGCCAGGTTACACTGAAGCTTTCTTT

V gene: TRBV4-2
J gene: TRBJ2-7
D gene: .
clone size: .
CDR3 protein: CASSQPVARAVKPEQYF
CDR3 DNA: TGTGCCAGCAGCCAGCCTGTGGCCAGGGCGGTGAAGCCCGAGCAGTACTTC

V gene: TRBV7-6
J gene: TRBJ2-5
D gene: .
clone size: .
CDR3 protein: CASGINGGETQYF
CDR3 DNA: TGTGCCAGCGGAATAAATGGGGGGGAGACCCAGTACTTC